Sequencing of this TCR beta chain was carried out in a study of T cell repertoires in cytomegalovirus infection. Study-level information: Matching HLA type, along with CMV infection, was indicated by public TCR beta signatures.

The CDR3 is 14 residues long. The junction had 7 bases not matched to a gene; V was cut back by 6 bases and J by 3 bases. This clonotype showed up many times. MiXCR was run by TCRdb on the reads, yielding one entry per CDR3 protein. The sample has 250,000 or so distinct CDR3 sequences, around 8.7% seen once. The rearrangement uses TRBV12-3 or TRBV12-4 and TRBJ1-1, with 7 nucleotides matching TRBD1. The sequenced sample was PBMCs. This clonotype was obtained from a human donor in good health (CMV status not recorded). Some clones in this sample may be carry-over from other donors' samples. CDR3 in DNA: TGTGCCAGCAGCACACAGGGGAGGGACACTGAAGCTTTCTTT. As protein: CASSTQGRDTEAFF.